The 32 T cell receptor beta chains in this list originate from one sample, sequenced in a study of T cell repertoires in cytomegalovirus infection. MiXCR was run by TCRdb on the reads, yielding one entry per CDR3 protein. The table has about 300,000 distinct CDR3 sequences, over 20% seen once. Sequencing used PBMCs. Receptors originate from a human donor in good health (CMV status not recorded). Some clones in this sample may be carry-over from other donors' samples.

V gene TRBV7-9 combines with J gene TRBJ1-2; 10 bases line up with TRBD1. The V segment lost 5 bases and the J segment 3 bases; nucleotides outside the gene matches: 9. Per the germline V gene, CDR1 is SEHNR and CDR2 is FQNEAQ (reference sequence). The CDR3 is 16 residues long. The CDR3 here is CASSQKTGGLDYGYTF. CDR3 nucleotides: TGTGCCAGCAGCCAGAAGACAGGGGGCCTTGACTATGGCTACACCTTC.

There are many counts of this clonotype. This CDR3 reads CASPPSGGITDTQYF. CDR3 bases: TGTGCCAGCCCACCTAGCGGGGGGATCACAGATACGCAGTATTTT. The chain is built from TRBV28 and TRBJ2-3; 11 bases map to TRBD2. The CDR3 is made up of 15 amino acids. The germline V gene has CDR1 MDHEN and CDR2 SYDVKM. The J segment lost 2 bases and the V segment lost 8 bases, leaving 6 bases of the junction unmatched. Full variable domain (outside the CDR3, taken from reference TRBV28 and TRBJ2-3): DVKVTQSSRYLVKRTGEKVFLECVQDMDHENMFWYRQDPGLGLRLIYFSYDVKMKEKGDIPEGYSVSREKKERFSLILESASTNQTSMYLCASPPSGGITDTQYFGPGTRLTVL.

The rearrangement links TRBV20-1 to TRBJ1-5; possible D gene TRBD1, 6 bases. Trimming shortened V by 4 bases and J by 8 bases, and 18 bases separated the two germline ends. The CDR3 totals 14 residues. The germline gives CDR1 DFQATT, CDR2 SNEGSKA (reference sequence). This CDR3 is CSAIRAQGLEPQHF. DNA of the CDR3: TGCAGTGCTATCCGGGCGCAGGGGTTGGAGCCCCAGCATTTT.

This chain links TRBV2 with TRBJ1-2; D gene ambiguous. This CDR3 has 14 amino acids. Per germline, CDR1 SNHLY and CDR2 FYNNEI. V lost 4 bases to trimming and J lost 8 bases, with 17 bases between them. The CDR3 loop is CASSGSDPGKGYTF. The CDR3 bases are TGTGCCAGCAGTGGGTCCGACCCCGGGAAAGGCTACACCTTC.

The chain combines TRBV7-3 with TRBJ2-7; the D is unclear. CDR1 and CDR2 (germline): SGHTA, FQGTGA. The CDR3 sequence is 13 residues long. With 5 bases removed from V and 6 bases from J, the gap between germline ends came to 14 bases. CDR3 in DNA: TGTGCCAGCAGCCCCTCTTGGGGTCTCGAGCAGTACTTC. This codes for CASSPSWGLEQYF. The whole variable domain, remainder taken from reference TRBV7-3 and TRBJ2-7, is GAGVSQTPSNKVTEKGKYVELRCDPISGHTALYWYRQSLGQGPEFLIYFQGTGAADDSGLPNDRFFAVRPEGSVSTLKIQRTERGDSAVYLCASSPSWGLEQYFGPGTRLTVT.

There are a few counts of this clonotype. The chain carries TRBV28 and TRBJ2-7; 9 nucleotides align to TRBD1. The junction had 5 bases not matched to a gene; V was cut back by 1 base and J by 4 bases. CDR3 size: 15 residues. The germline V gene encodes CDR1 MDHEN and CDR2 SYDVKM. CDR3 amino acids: CASSLSGTGWYEQYF. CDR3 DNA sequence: TGTGCCAGCAGTTTATCCGGGACAGGGTGGTACGAGCAGTACTTC.

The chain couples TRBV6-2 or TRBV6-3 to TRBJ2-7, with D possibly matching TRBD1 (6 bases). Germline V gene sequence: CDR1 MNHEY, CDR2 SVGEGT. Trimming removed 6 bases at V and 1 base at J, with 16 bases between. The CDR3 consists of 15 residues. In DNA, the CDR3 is TGTGCCAGCAGATTATTCGGGACACCGTCCTACGAGCAGTACTTC. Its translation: CASRLFGTPSYEQYF.

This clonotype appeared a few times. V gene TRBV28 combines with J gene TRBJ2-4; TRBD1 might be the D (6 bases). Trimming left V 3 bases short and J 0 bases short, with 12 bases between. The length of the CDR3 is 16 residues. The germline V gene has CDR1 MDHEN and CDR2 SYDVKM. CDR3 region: CASSLLGALAKNIQYF. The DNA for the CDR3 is TGTGCCAGCAGTTTGTTGGGGGCACTAGCCAAAAACATTCAGTACTTC.

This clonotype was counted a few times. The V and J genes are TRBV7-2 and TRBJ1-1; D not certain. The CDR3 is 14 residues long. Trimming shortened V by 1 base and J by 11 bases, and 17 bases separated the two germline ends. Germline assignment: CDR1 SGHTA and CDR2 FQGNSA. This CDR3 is CASSLVTVRTGAFF. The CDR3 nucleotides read TGTGCCAGCAGCTTAGTAACGGTGCGAACCGGGGCTTTCTTT.

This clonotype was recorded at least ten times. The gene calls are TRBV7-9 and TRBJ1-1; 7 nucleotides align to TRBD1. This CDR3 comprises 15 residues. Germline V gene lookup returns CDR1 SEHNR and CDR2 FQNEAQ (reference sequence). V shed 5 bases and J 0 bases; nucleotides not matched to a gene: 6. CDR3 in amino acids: CASSPAGQMNTEAFF. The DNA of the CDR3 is TGTGCCAGCAGCCCCGCGGGACAGATGAACACTGAAGCTTTCTTT.

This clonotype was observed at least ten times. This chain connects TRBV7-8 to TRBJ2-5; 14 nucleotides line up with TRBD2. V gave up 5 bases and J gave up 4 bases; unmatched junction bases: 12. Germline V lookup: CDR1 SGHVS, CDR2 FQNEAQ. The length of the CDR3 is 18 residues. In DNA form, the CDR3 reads TGTGCCAGCAGCACAAGACTAGCGGGAGGGCCCTCGGGAGAGACCCAGTACTTC. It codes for CASSTRLAGGPSGETQYF.

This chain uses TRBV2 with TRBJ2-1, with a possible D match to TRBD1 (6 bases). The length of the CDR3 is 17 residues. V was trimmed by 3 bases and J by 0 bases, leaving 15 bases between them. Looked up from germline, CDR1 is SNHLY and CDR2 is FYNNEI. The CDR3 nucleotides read TGTGCCAGCAGTGAGCTAACAGGGCTAAGCTCCTACAATGAGCAGTTCTTC. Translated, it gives CASSELTGLSSYNEQFF.

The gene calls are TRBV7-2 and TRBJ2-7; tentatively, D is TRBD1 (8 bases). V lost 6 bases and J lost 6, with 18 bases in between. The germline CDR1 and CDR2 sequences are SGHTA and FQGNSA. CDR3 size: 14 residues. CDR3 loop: CASSTGGVLGEQYV. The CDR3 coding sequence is TGTGCCAGCAGTACAGGGGGGGTCCTAGGCGAGCAGTACGTC.

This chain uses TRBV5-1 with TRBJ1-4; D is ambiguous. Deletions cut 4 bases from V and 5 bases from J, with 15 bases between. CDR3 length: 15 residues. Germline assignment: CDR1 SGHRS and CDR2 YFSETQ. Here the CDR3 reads CASSPSGWLNEKLFF. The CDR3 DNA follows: TGCGCCAGCAGCCCGTCCGGCTGGCTCAATGAAAAACTGTTTTTT.

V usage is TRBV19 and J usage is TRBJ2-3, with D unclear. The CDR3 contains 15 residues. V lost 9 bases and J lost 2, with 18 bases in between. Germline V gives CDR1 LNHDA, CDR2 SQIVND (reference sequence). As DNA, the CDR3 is TGTGCCAGCTCAACTCGACTGAGAAACACAGATACGCAGTATTTT. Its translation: CASSTRLRNTDTQYF.

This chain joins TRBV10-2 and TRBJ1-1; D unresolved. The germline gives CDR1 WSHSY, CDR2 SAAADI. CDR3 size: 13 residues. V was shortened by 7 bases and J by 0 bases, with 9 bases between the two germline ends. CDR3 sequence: CASTVAVNTEAFF. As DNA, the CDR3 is TGCGCCAGCACGGTAGCGGTGAACACTGAAGCTTTCTTT.

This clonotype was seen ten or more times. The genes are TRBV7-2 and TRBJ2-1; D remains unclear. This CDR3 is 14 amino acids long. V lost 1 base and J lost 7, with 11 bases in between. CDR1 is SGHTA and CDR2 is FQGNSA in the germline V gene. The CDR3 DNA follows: TGTGCCAGCAGCTTAGATACGGTGAAAAATGAGCAGTTCTTC. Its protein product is CASSLDTVKNEQFF.

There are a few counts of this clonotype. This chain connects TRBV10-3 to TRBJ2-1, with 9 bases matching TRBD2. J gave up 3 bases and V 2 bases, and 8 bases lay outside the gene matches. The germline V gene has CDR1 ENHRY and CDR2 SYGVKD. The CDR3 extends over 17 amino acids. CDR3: CAISEPFRTSVYNEQFF. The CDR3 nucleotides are TGTGCCATCAGTGAGCCCTTCCGGACTAGCGTCTACAATGAGCAGTTCTTC.

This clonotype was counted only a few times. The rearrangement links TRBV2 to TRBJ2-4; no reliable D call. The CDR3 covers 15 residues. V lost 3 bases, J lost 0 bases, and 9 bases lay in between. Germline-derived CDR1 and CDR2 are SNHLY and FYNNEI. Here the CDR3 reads CASSENGLAKNIQYF. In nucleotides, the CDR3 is TGTGCCAGCAGTGAGAACGGCTTAGCCAAAAACATTCAGTACTTC.

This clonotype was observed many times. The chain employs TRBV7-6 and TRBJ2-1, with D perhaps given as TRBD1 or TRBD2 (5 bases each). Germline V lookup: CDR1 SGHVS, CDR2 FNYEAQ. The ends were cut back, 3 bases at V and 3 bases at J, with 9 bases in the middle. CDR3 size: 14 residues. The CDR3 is CASSLGRLYNEQFF. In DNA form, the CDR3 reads TGTGCCAGCAGCTTGGGACGACTCTACAATGAGCAGTTCTTC.

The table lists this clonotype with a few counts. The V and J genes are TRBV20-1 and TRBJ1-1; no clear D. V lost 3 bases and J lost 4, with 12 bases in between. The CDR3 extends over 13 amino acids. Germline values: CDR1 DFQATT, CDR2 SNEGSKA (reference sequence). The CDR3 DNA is TGCAGTGCTAGTAGTCCCACCGGCACTGAAGCTTTCTTT. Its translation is CSASSPTGTEAFF.

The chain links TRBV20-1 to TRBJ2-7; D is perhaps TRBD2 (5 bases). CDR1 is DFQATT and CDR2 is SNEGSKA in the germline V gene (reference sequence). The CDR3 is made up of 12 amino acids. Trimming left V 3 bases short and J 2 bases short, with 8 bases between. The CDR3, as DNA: TGCAGTGCTAGCGGGAATACCTACGAGCAGTACTTC. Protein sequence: CSASGNTYEQYF.

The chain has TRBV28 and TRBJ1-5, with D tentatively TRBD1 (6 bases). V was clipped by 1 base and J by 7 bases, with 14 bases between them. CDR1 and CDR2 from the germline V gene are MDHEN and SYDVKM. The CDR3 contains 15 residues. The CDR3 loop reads CASSLSRRGEQPQHF. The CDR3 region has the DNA TGTGCCAGCAGTTTATCCCGCAGGGGAGAACAGCCCCAGCATTTT. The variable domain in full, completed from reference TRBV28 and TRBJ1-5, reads DVKVTQSSRYLVKRTGEKVFLECVQDMDHENMFWYRQDPGLGLRLIYFSYDVKMKEKGDIPEGYSVSREKKERFSLILESASTNQTSMYLCASSLSRRGEQPQHFGDGTRLSIL.

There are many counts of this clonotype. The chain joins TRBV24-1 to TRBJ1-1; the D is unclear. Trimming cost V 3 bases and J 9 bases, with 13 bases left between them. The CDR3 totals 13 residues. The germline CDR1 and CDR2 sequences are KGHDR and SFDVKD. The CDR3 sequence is CATSDLAGSQAFF. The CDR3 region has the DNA TGTGCCACCAGTGATCTTGCCGGGTCCCAAGCTTTCTTT.

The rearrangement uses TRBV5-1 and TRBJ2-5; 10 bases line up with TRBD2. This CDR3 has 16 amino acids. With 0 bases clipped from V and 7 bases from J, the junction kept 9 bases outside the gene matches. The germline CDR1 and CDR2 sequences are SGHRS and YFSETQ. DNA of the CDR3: TGCGCCAGCAGCTTGGATCCTAGCGGGGGACCAGGGACCCAGTACTTC. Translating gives CASSLDPSGGPGTQYF. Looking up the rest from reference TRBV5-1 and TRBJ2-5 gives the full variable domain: KAGVTQTPRYLIKTRGQQVTLSCSPISGHRSVSWYQQTPGQGLQFLFEYFSETQRNKGNFPGRFSGRQFSNSRSEMNVSTLELGDSALYLCASSLDPSGGPGTQYFGPGTRLLVL.

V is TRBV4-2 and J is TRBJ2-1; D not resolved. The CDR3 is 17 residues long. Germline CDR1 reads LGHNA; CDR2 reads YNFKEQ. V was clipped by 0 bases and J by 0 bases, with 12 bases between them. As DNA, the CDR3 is TGTGCCAGCAGCCAAGATTTGATGAAGAGCTCCTACAATGAGCAGTTCTTC. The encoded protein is CASSQDLMKSSYNEQFF.

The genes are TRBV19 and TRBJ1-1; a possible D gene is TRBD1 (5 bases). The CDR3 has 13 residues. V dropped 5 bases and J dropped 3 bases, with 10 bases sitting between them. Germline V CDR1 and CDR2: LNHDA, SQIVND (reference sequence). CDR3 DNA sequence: TGTGCCAGTAGTCTACTAGGGGACACTGAAGCTTTCTTT. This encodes CASSLLGDTEAFF. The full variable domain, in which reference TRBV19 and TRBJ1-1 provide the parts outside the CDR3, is DGGITQSPKYLFRKEGQNVTLSCEQNLNHDAMYWYRQDPGQGLRLIYYSQIVNDFQKGDIAEGYSVSREKKESFPLTVTSAQKNPTAFYLCASSLLGDTEAFFGQGTRLTVV.

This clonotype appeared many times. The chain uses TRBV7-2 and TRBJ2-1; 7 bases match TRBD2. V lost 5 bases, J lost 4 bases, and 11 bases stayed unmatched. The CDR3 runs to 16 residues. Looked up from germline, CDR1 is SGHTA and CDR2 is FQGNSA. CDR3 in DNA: TGTGCCAGCAGCCTCGTCGGCGGGAGTGTTTACAATGAGCAGTTCTTC. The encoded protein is CASSLVGGSVYNEQFF.

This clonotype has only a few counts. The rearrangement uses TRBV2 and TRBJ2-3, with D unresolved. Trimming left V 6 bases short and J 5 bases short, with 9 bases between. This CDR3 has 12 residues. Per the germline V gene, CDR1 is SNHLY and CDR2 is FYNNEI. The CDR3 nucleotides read TGTGCCAGCAGCGGTAGGCGAGATACGCAGTATTTT. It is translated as CASSGRRDTQYF.

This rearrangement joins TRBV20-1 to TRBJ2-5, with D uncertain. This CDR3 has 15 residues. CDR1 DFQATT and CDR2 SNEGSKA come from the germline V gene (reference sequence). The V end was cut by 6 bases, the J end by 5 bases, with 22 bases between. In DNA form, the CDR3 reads TGCAGTGCCCCTCCCACCGGACGGCCCCCCGAGACCCAGTACTTC. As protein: CSAPPTGRPPETQYF.

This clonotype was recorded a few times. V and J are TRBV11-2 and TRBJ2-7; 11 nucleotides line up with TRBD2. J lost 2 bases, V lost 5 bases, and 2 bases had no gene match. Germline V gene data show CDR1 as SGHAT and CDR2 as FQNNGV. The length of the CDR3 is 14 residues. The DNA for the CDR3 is TGTGCCAGCAGCCTGACTAGCGGGACCTACGAGCAGTACTTC. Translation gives CASSLTSGTYEQYF.

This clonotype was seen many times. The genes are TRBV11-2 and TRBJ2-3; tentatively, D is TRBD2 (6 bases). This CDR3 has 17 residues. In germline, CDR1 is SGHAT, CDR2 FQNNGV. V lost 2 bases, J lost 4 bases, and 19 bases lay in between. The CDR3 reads CASSLKPIGRRADTQYF. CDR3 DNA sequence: TGTGCCAGCAGCTTAAAGCCGATCGGGAGACGGGCAGATACGCAGTATTTT.